This T cell receptor (beta chain) was sequenced during a study of shared clonotypes between healthy human individuals. PCR replicates from unsorted PBMC used about 310 ng DNA, and this amount was some 30,000 T cell genomes. The protocol was immunoSEQ multiplex PCR, while the TCRdb copy is restricted to in-frame clones and leaves out a portion. This table holds fewer than 650,000 clones, 76% found once. Findings and caveats of the study: Sample collection involved blood only; tissue repertoires are likely different.

The CDR3 runs 15 residues. After removal of 3 bases from V and 7 bases from J, the junction contained 9 bases not matched to a gene. Germline V gene sequence: CDR1 MRHNA, CDR2 SNTAGT. Remarks on this clone: Its specificity is not known.

Unsorted samples drew genomic DNA from 70 million to 95 million PBMCs. The rearrangement uses TRBV6-4 and TRBJ1-2, with 9 bases lining up with TRBD1. The specimen was PBMCs. The TCR originated in a woman in her forties in good health. Some clones in this sample may be carry-over from other donors' samples. The CDR3 here is CASSEGGQGTAGYTF. Here the CDR3 DNA reads TGTGCCAGCAGTGAAGGGGGACAGGGCACTGCTGGCTACACCTTC.